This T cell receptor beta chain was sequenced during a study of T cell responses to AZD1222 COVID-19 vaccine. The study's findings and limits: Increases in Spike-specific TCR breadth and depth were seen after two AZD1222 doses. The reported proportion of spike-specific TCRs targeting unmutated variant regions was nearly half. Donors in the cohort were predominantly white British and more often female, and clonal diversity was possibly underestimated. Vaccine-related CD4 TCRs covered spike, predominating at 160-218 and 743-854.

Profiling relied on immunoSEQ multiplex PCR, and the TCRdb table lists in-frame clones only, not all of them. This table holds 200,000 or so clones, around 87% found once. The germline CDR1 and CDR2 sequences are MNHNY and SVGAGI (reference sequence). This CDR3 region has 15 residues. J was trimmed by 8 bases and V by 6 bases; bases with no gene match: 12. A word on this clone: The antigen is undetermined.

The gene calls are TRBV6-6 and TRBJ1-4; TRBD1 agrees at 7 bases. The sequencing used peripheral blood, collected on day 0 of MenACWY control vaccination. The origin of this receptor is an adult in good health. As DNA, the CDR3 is TGTGCCAGCAGGGGTCTCGGGACAGCGGCGGAAAAACTGTTTTTT. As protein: CASRGLGTAAEKLFF.